A single sample gave rise to the 28 T cell receptor beta chains below, sequenced in a study of OX40 agonist ivuxolimab in advanced cancers. Only in-frame clones appear in the TCRdb table, and some are missing; sequencing was by immunoSEQ multiplex PCR. The sample has 100,000 to 130,000 clones; about 91% are singletons. The sequences come from CD4+ or CD8+ T cells sorted from blood, collected in a trial of the OX40 agonist ivuxolimab. Source of these receptors: an adult with an advanced solid tumor such as melanoma, head and neck, liver or kidney cancer.

This rearrangement joins TRBV18 to TRBJ2-1, with 11 bases matching TRBD2. Per germline, CDR1 KGHSH and CDR2 LQKENI. The CDR3 is 15 residues long. After removal of 4 bases from V and 5 bases from J, the junction contained 4 bases not matched to a gene. CDR3 nucleotides: TGTGCCAGCTCACTTGGGACTAGCGGAGACAATGAGCAGTTCTTC. The encoded protein is CASSLGTSGDNEQFF.

This clone was recorded once. This chain links TRBV11-2 with TRBJ1-2, with 11 nucleotides matching TRBD1. Germline V gene sequence: CDR1 SGHAT, CDR2 FQNNGV. The V gene end was trimmed by 1 base and the J gene end by 7 bases; junction bases not matched to a gene: 2. CDR3 length equals 14 residues. CDR3 coding DNA: TGTGCCAGCAGCTTAGCGGGACAGGGGGTTGGCTACACCTTC. This sequence encodes CASSLAGQGVGYTF. The full variable domain, with the rest looked up from reference TRBV11-2 and TRBJ1-2, is EAGVAQSPRYKIIEKRQSVAFWCNPISGHATLYWYQQILGQGPKLLIQFQNNGVVDDSQLPKDRFSAERLKGVDSTLKIQPAKLEDSAVYLCASSLAGQGVGYTFGSGTRLTVV.

The chain links TRBV13 to TRBJ1-1, with D uncertain. The length of the CDR3 is 13 residues. Germline assignment: CDR1 PRHDT and CDR2 FYEKMQ (reference sequence). The ends were cut back, 8 bases at V and 1 base at J, with 11 bases in the middle. The CDR3 region is CASLVNGNTEAFF. The CDR3, as DNA: TGTGCCAGCCTGGTTAATGGGAACACTGAAGCTTTCTTT.

This chain links TRBV7-9 with TRBJ1-1, with a possible D match to TRBD1 (5 bases). This CDR3 contains 15 residues. Trimming shortened V by 3 bases and J by 6 bases, and 17 bases separated the two germline ends. Germline CDR1 and CDR2: SEHNR and FQNEAQ (reference sequence). The CDR3 bases are TGTGCCAGCAGCTTTTATAGGGGCCCGGAGGCTGAAGCTTTCTTT. Translation: CASSFYRGPEAEAFF.

The chain employs TRBV12-5 and TRBJ2-1; TRBD2 agrees at 14 bases. Germline lookup yields CDR1 LGHNT and CDR2 FRNRAP. The length of the CDR3 is 17 residues. J lost 0 bases, V lost 7 bases, and 5 bases had no gene match. The chain's CDR3 is CASAGTSGSHSYNEQFF. The CDR3 nucleotides are TGTGCTAGTGCCGGGACTAGCGGGAGTCACTCCTACAATGAGCAGTTCTTC.

V usage is TRBV9 and J usage is TRBJ2-5, with D perhaps TRBD2 (7 bases). Germline CDR1 is SGDLS and CDR2 is YYNGEE. CDR3 length: 18 amino acids. The V end was cut by 0 bases, the J end by 1 base, with 19 bases between. The CDR3 DNA follows: TGTGCCAGCAGCGTAGGGATGTCGGGGGGCTTAGGCCAAGAGACCCAGTACTTC. It encodes CASSVGMSGGLGQETQYF.

The chain is built from TRBV28 and TRBJ1-5, with D possibly being TRBD1 (6 bases). The CDR3 contains 17 residues. CDR1 and CDR2 (germline): MDHEN, SYDVKM. V was trimmed by 2 bases and J by 0 bases, leaving 14 bases between them. The DNA for the CDR3 is TGTGCCAGCAGTTTACCCGGGACACCCTATAGCAATCAGCCCCAGCATTTT. Protein: CASSLPGTPYSNQPQHF.

This clone was observed a handful of times. V usage is TRBV20-1 and J usage is TRBJ1-2; D unclear. Trimming removed 0 bases from V and 8 bases from J, with 4 bases in between. Germline assignment: CDR1 DFQATT and CDR2 SNEGSKA (reference sequence). The CDR3 covers 10 residues. This chain's CDR3 is CSARDAGYTF. In DNA, the CDR3 is TGCAGTGCTAGAGATGCGGGCTACACCTTC.

This rearrangement joins TRBV28 to TRBJ2-1, with 10 bases identical to TRBD2. The CDR3 length is 17 residues. J gave up 5 bases and V 2 bases, and 9 bases lay outside the gene matches. Germline V lookup: CDR1 MDHEN, CDR2 SYDVKM. DNA for the CDR3: TGTGCCAGCAGTTTACCCATCCTAGCGGGGGAAAACAATGAGCAGTTCTTC. Translated, it gives CASSLPILAGENNEQFF.

V is TRBV9 and J is TRBJ2-3; D remains ambiguous. The germline V gene encodes CDR1 SGDLS and CDR2 YYNGEE. V lost 0 bases, J lost 3 bases, and 8 bases lay in between. CDR3 length equals 14 residues. CDR3 in DNA: TGTGCCAGCAGCGTAGAGGCCCTTACAGATACGCAGTATTTT. It yields the protein CASSVEALTDTQYF.

The chain employs TRBV6-4 and TRBJ1-1; no definite D call. V dropped 6 bases and J dropped 7 bases, with 9 bases sitting between them. This CDR3 has 11 residues. The germline V gene encodes CDR1 MRHNA and CDR2 SNTAGT. CDR3: CASRGSGEAFF. The CDR3 region has the DNA TGTGCCAGCAGGGGAAGCGGTGAAGCTTTCTTT.

The V gene is TRBV10-3, the J gene TRBJ1-1; perhaps TRBD1 as D (6 bases). The germline V gene encodes CDR1 ENHRY and CDR2 SYGVKD. The CDR3 totals 13 residues. Trimming took off 3 bases at V and 10 bases at J, with 15 bases between the two ends. CDR3 nucleotide sequence: TGTGCCATCAGTGACCCCCAGGGGCCCGCAGCTTTCTTT. Amino acid sequence: CAISDPQGPAAFF.

The chain carries TRBV19 and TRBJ1-2, with D possibly matching TRBD1 (5 bases). Germline V gene sequence: CDR1 LNHDA, CDR2 SQIVND (reference sequence). The V and J ends lost 3 bases and 4 bases respectively, with 6 bases between them. This CDR3 contains 12 residues. The CDR3 spells CASSMGTYGYTF. CDR3 nucleotide sequence: TGTGCCAGTAGTATGGGGACCTATGGCTACACCTTC.

V usage is TRBV4-1 and J usage is TRBJ1-2; TRBD1 matches 11 bases. Per the germline V gene, CDR1 is MGHRA and CDR2 is YSYEKL. V gave up 2 bases and J gave up 4 bases; unmatched junction bases: 3. This CDR3 has 15 amino acids. CDR3 in amino acids: CASSQLGQGGYGYTF. CDR3 DNA: TGCGCCAGCAGCCAACTGGGACAGGGGGGCTATGGCTACACCTTC.

V usage is TRBV7-9 and J usage is TRBJ1-2, with D possibly matching TRBD1 (5 bases). The V end lost 0 bases, the J end lost 4 bases, and 15 bases lay between the germline ends. There are 16 residues in the CDR3. The germline V gene has CDR1 SEHNR and CDR2 FQNEAQ (reference sequence). The CDR3 spells CASSLARGRAVYGYTF. DNA of the CDR3: TGTGCCAGCAGCTTAGCGCGGGGCAGGGCGGTCTATGGCTACACCTTC.

This sequence joins TRBV6-1 and TRBJ1-1; D is uncertain. V gave up 8 bases and J gave up 1 base, with 11 bases separating them. This CDR3 comprises 13 residues. Per the germline V gene, CDR1 is MNHNS and CDR2 is SASEGT. CDR3 amino acids: CASHVTWNTEAFF. The CDR3 coding sequence is TGTGCCAGCCACGTAACCTGGAACACTGAAGCTTTCTTT.

The chain joins TRBV12-5 to TRBJ2-1; a possible D gene is TRBD1 (6 bases). CDR1 is LGHNT and CDR2 is FRNRAP in the germline V gene. V dropped 6 bases and J dropped 5 bases, with 14 bases sitting between them. This CDR3 has 14 residues. This CDR3 is CASGPPGTNNEQFF. DNA for the CDR3: TGTGCTAGTGGCCCTCCGGGGACAAACAATGAGCAGTTCTTC.

The V and J genes are TRBV7-9 and TRBJ2-5; a weak D match, TRBD1 (5 bases). TRBJ2-7 matches the DNA end more closely, so the J call is doubtful. This CDR3 is 16 amino acids long. The germline CDR1 and CDR2 sequences are SEHNR and FQNEAQ (reference sequence). The CDR3 DNA is TGTGCCAGCAGCTTAGGTGGGGCGACGGGTACCTACGAGCAGTACTTC. It is translated as CASSLGGATGTYEQYF.

The V call is TRBV14, the J call TRBJ1-2, with unresolved D. The CDR3 is 12 residues long. The V end lost 1 base, the J end lost 5 bases, and 5 bases lay between the germline ends. Germline CDR1 SGHDN, CDR2 FVKESK. The CDR3 reads CASSQGLYGYTF. The CDR3 DNA reads TGTGCCAGCAGCCAAGGTCTTTATGGCTACACCTTC.

The chain combines TRBV7-2 with TRBJ2-5, with D perhaps TRBD1 (6 bases). The CDR3 spans 14 residues. With 2 bases removed from V and 4 bases from J, the gap between germline ends came to 11 bases. The V gene's germline CDR1 is SGHTA and CDR2 FQGNSA. The CDR3 here is CASSLQGRGETQYF. CDR3 coding DNA: TGTGCCAGCAGCTTACAGGGGCGCGGAGAGACCCAGTACTTC. The full variable domain, rest sourced from reference TRBV7-2 and TRBJ2-5, is GAGVSQSPSNKVTEKGKDVELRCDPISGHTALYWYRQSLGQGLEFLIYFQGNSAPDKSGLPSDRFSAERTGGSVSTLTIQRTQQEDSAVYLCASSLQGRGETQYFGPGTRLLVL.

This sequence joins TRBV19 and TRBJ1-5; no definite D call. V gave up 3 bases and J gave up 4 bases, with 10 bases separating them. The germline V gene has CDR1 LNHDA and CDR2 SQIVND (reference sequence). CDR3 size: 14 residues. CDR3 nucleotides: TGTGCCAGTAGTATGGTCACCGAGAATCAGCCCCAGCATTTT. Amino acid sequence: CASSMVTENQPQHF.

The chain carries TRBV18 and TRBJ2-3; 9 bases align to TRBD2. In germline, CDR1 is KGHSH, CDR2 LQKENI. The CDR3 loop spans 16 amino acids. V was clipped by 3 bases and J by 1 base; unmatched bases: 5. The chain's CDR3 is CASSPLLAGRTDTQYF. As DNA, the CDR3 is TGTGCCAGCTCACCCCTACTAGCGGGCCGCACAGATACGCAGTATTTT. Filled out from reference TRBV18 and TRBJ2-3, the complete variable domain reads NAGVMQNPRHLVRRRGQEARLRCSPMKGHSHVYWYRQLPEEGLKFMVYLQKENIIDESGMPKERFSAEFPKEGPSILRIQQVVRGDSAAYFCASSPLLAGRTDTQYFGPGTRLTVL.

V usage is TRBV7-2 and J usage is TRBJ2-5; TRBD2 matches at 7 bases. The CDR3 has 14 residues. The V gene end was trimmed by 3 bases and the J gene end by 1 base; junction bases not matched to a gene: 2. The V gene's germline CDR1 is SGHTA and CDR2 FQGNSA. The CDR3 here is CASSLSGTQETQYF. DNA of the CDR3: TGTGCCAGCAGCTTGAGCGGGACCCAAGAGACCCAGTACTTC.

The chain has TRBV7-3 and TRBJ2-2, with D maybe TRBD1 (5 bases). There are 12 residues in the CDR3. Germline lookup yields CDR1 SGHTA and CDR2 FQGTGA. The V gene lost 5 bases and the J gene lost 7 bases, with 8 bases spanning the gap. CDR3 in DNA: TGTGCCAGCAGCCCTCAGGGCGGGGAGCTGTTTTTT. It yields the protein CASSPQGGELFF.

The rearrangement uses TRBV19 and TRBJ1-3; D call uncertain. CDR3 length: 17 residues. In germline, CDR1 is LNHDA, CDR2 SQIVND (reference sequence). V was shortened by 3 bases and J by 6 bases, with 21 bases between the two germline ends. This CDR3 reads CASSISRLLASVNTIYF. The CDR3 DNA sequence: TGTGCCAGTAGTATTAGCAGACTTTTAGCTTCGGTAAACACCATATATTTT.

The CDR3: CASSLPTWFGYTF. The CDR3 region has the DNA TGTGCCAGCAGTTTACCAACTTGGTTTGGCTACACCTTC. This chain connects TRBV28 to TRBJ1-2; no firm D call. This CDR3 has 13 amino acids. Per germline, CDR1 MDHEN and CDR2 SYDVKM. The V end was cut by 2 bases, the J end by 7 bases, with 11 bases between.

J is TRBJ1-3 and V is TRBV4-3, with D possibly matching TRBD1 (6 bases). The CDR3 is made up of 17 amino acids. Germline V gives CDR1 LGHNA, CDR2 YSLEER. V gave up 8 bases and J gave up 0 bases, with 20 bases separating them. The CDR3 region is CASSYRGRQDSGNTIYF. CDR3 bases: TGCGCCAGCTCCTACCGGGGGAGACAGGACTCTGGAAACACCATATATTTT.

This rearrangement joins TRBV6-5 to TRBJ1-2, with TRBD1 identical over 9 bases. The CDR3 is 14 amino acids. V was pared by 4 bases and J by 3 bases, with 3 bases of the junction left unmatched. Germline V gives CDR1 MNHEY, CDR2 SVGAGI. CDR3 residues: CASSFDRGDYGYTF. The DNA of the CDR3 is TGTGCCAGCAGTTTCGACAGGGGGGACTATGGCTACACCTTC.